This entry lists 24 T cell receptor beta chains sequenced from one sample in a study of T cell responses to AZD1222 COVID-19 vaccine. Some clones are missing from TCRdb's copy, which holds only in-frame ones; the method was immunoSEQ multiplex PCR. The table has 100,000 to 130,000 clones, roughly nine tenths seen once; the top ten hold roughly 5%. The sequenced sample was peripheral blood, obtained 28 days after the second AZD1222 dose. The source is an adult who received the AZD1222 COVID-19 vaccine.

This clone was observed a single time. The CDR3 spells CASSPPSQINSPLHF. The CDR3 DNA reads as TGTGCCAGCTCACCACCTTCGCAGATTAATTCACCCCTCCACTTT. V and J are TRBV18 and TRBJ1-6; D is unresolved. Germline assignment: CDR1 KGHSH and CDR2 LQKENI. There are 15 residues in the CDR3. The V end was cut by 0 bases, the J end by 6 bases, with 9 bases between.

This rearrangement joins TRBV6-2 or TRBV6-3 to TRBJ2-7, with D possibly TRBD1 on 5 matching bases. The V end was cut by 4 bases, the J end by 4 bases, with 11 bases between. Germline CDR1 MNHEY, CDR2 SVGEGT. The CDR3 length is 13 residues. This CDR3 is CASSFGAAYEQYF. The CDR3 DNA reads TGTGCCAGCAGTTTTGGGGCAGCGTACGAGCAGTACTTC.

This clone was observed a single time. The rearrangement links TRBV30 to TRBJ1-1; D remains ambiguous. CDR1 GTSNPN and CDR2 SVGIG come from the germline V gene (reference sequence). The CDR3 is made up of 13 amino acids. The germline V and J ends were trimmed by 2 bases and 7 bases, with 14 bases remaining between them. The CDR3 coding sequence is TGTGCCTGGAGTCGGGCTGCCGACGGTGAAGCTTTCTTT. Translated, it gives CAWSRAADGEAFF.

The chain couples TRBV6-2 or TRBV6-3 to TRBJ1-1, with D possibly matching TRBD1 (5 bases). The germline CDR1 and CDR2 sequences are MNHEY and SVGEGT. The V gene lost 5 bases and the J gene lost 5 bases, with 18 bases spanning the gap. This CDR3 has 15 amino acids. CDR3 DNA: TGTGCCAGCAGTGATTGGGAAGCAGGGATGACTGAAGCTTTCTTT. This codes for CASSDWEAGMTEAFF.

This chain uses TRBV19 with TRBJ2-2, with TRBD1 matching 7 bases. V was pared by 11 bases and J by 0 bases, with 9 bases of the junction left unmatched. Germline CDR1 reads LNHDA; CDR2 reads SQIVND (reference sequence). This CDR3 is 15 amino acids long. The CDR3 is CAATTGTANTGELFF. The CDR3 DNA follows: TGTGCCGCCACTACAGGGACAGCGAACACCGGGGAGCTGTTTTTT.

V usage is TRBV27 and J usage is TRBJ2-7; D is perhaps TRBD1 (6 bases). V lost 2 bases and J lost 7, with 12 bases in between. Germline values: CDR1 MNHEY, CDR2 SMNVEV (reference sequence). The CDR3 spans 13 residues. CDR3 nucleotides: TGTGCCAGCAGTTTAGAGCAGCAGGGGGAGCAGTACTTC. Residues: CASSLEQQGEQYF.

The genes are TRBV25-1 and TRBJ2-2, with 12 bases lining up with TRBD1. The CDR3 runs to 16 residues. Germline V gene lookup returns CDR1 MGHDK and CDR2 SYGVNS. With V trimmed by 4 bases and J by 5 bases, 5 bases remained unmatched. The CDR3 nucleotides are TGTGCCAGCAGTGGGGACAGGGGGCTCTTTACCGGGGAGCTGTTTTTT. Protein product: CASSGDRGLFTGELFF.

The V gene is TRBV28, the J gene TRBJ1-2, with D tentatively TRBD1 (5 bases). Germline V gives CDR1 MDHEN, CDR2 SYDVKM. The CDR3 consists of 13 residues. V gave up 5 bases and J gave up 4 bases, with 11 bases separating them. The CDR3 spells CASSLGPPYGYTF. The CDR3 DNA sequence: TGTGCCAGCAGTCTGGGACCGCCCTATGGCTACACCTTC.

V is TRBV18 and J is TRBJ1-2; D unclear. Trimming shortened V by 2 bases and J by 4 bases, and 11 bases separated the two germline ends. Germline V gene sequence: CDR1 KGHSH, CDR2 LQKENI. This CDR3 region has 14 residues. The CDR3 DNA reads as TGTGCCAGCTCACCAGGCAGGTCGGCCTATGGCTACACCTTC. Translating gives CASSPGRSAYGYTF.

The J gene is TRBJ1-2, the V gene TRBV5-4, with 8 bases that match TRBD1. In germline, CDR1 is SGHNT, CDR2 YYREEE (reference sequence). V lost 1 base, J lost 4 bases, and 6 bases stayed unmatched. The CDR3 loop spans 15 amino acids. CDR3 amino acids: CASSLFGQGSYGYTF. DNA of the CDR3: TGTGCCAGCAGCTTGTTCGGACAGGGTTCCTATGGCTACACCTTC.

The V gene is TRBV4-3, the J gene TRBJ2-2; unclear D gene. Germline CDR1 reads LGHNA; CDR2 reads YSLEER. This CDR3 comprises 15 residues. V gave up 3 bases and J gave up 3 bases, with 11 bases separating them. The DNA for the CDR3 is TGCGCCAGCAGCCAGGACCCATCGCACACCGGGGAGCTGTTTTTT. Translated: CASSQDPSHTGELFF.

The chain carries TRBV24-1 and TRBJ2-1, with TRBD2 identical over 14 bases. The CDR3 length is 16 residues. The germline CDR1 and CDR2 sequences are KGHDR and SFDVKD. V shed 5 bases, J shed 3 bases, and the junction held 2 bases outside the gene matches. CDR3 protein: CATSGGLAGGYNEQFF. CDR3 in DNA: TGTGCCACCAGTGGCGGACTAGCGGGGGGCTACAATGAGCAGTTCTTC.

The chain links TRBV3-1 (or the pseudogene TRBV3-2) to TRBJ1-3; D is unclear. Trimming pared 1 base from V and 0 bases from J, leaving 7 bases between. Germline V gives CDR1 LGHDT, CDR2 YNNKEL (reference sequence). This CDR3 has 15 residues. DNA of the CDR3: TGTGCCAGCAGCCAAGGAACAGTCTCTGGAAACACCATATATTTT. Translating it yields CASSQGTVSGNTIYF.

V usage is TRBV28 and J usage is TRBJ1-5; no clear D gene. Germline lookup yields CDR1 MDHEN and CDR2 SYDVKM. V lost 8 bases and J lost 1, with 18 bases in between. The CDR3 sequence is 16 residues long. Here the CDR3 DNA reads TGTGCCAGCCTGAAACACTACTACCGCAGCAATCAGCCCCAGCATTTT. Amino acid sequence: CASLKHYYRSNQPQHF.

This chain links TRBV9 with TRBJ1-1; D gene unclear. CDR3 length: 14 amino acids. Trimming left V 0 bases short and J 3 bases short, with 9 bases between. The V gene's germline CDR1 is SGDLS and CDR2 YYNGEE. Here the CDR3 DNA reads TGTGCCAGCAGCGTAGCGGCCGCTGACACTGAAGCTTTCTTT. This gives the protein CASSVAAADTEAFF.

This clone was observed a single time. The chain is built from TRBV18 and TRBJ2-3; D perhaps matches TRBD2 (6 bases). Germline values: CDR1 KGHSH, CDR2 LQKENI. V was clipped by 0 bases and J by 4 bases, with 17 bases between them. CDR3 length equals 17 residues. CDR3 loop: CASSPPEGQGSADTQYF. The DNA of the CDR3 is TGTGCCAGCTCACCACCGGAGGGGCAGGGTAGCGCAGATACGCAGTATTTT.

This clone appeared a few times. Here the CDR3 DNA reads TGTGCCAGCAGGGGACAGGCTTTAAGCAATCAGCCCCAGCATTTT. This gives the protein CASRGQALSNQPQHF. The chain combines TRBV6-5 with TRBJ1-5, with TRBD1 matching over 8 bases. The trim removed 6 bases at V and 1 base at J, leaving 5 bases unmatched. Per the germline V gene, CDR1 is MNHEY and CDR2 is SVGAGI. The CDR3 length is 15 residues.

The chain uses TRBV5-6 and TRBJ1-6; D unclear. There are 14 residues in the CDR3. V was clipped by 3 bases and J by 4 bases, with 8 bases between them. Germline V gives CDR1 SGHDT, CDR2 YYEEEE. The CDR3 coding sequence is TGTGCCAGCAGCTCCCCGGGATATAATTCACCCCTCCACTTT. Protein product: CASSSPGYNSPLHF.

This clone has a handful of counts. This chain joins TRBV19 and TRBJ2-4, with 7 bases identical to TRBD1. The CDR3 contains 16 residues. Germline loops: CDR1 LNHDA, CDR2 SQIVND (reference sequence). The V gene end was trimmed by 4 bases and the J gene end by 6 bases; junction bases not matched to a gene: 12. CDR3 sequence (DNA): TGTGCCAGTAGTACGGGGCGACAGGGTGTCCTAAACATTCAGTACTTC. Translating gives CASSTGRQGVLNIQYF.

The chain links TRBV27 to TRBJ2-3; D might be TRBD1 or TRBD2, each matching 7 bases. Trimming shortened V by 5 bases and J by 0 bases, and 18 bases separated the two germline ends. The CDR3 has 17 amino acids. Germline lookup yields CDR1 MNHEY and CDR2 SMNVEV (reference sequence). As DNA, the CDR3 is TGTGCCAGCAGTCGCCCAGCGGGACAGCTTAGCACAGATACGCAGTATTTT. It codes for CASSRPAGQLSTDTQYF.

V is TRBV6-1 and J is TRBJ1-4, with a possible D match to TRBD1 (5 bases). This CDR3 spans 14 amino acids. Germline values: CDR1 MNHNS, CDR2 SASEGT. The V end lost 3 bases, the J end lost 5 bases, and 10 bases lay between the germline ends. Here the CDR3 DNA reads TGTGCCAGCAGTGATAGGGGAGGAAATGAAAAACTGTTTTTT. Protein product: CASSDRGGNEKLFF.

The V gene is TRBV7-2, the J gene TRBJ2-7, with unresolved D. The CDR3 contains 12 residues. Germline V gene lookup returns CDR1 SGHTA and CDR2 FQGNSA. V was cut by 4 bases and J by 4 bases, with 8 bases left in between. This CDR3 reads CASSSPGYEQYF. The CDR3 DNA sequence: TGTGCCAGCAGCTCCCCCGGGTACGAGCAGTACTTC.

CDR3 nucleotides: TGTGCCAGCGAGGGACAGGGGGTAAATGAGCAGTTCTTC. The encoded protein is CASEGQGVNEQFF. J is TRBJ2-1 and V is TRBV7-9; 11 nucleotides match TRBD1. CDR1 and CDR2 from the germline V gene are SEHNR and FQNEAQ (reference sequence). Germline trimming cut 8 bases from V and 7 bases from J; bases unmatched to any gene: 4. The CDR3 is 13 amino acids.

Here the CDR3 reads CASGLMTGTEAFF. CDR3 in DNA: TGTGCTAGTGGTTTGATGACAGGGACTGAAGCTTTCTTT. The chain combines TRBV12-5 with TRBJ1-1; 7 nucleotides agree with TRBD1. The CDR3 runs 13 residues. Germline V gives CDR1 LGHNT, CDR2 FRNRAP. J lost 5 bases, V lost 2 bases, and 2 bases had no gene match.